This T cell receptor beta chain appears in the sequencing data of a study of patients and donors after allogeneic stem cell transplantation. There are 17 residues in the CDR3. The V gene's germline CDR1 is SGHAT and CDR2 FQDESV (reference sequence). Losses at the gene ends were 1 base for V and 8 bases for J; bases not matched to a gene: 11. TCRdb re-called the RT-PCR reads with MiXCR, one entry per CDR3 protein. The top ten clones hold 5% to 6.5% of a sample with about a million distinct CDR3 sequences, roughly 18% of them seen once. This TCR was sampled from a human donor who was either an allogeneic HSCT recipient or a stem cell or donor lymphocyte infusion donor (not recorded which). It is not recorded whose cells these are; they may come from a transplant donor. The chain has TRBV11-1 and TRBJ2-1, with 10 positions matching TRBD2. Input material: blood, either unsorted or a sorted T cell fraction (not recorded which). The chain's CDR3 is CASSLGVSGRFDDEQFF. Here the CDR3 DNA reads TGTGCCAGCAGCTTAGGGGTTAGCGGGAGGTTTGACGATGAGCAGTTCTTC.